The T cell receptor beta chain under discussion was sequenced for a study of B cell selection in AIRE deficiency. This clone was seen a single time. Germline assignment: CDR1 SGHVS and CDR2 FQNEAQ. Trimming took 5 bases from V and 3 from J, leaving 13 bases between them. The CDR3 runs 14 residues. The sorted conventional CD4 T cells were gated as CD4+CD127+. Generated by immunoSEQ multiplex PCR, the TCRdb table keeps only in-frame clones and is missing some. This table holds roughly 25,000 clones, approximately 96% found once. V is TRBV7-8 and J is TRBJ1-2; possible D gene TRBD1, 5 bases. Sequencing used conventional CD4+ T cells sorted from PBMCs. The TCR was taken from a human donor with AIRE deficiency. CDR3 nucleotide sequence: TGTGCCAGCAGCGCCAGGGAGGGGCACTATGGCTACACCTTC. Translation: CASSAREGHYGYTF.